Listed below are T cell receptor beta chains from one sample, sequenced in a study of T-cell memory formation after mild COVID-19. One entry per CDR3 protein results from TCRdb running MiXCR on the 5' RACE reads. The data show around 210,000 distinct CDR3 sequences, roughly 10% seen once. The specimen was PBMCs or a T cell subset sorted from them (not recorded which). These receptors were collected from a man between 18 and 35 years old who had mild COVID-19 (a few samples of this study predate the infection). Cell type and time point are not known. Both conserved end residues are part of each CDR3. Expanded clones get a size class; other rows say once, few or many, or leave the size out.

TRBV15 NA CATSSRLAGGRIQETQYF
TRBV7-9 many CASSRPGTQYF
TRBV18 NA CASSPPSGAWEQFF
TRBV20-1 NA CSAKEGLQEQYF
TRBV11-2 NA CASSLSGRGTARYNEQFF
TRBV2 NA CASSEESRQPQHF
TRBV3-1 NA CASSQNRGPAGNQPQHF
TRBV11-1 NA CASSANGGPDTQYF
TRBV4-2 NA CASSDPGLGVYNEQFF
TRBV20-1 once CSARLWEETQYF
TRBV5-1 NA CASSSNTGEWLSGANVLTF
TRBV7-2 few CASSLGMGQGTQYF
TRBV12-3/TRBV12-4 few CASSLLFGNQPQHF
TRBV12-3/TRBV12-4 NA CASSLAPGQIDYGYTF
TRBV19 few CASRIRGSGNTIYF
TRBV14 few CASSQVGLGYTF
TRBV3-1 few CASRQQGTTGELFF
TRBV5-1 few CASGGTQADTQYF
TRBV20-1 few CSARAPLDSNQPQHF
TRBV12-3/TRBV12-4 NA CASSLESGAGANVLTF
TRBV11-2 many CASSNYRGRGETQYF
TRBV5-1 few CASSSTGSGGYTF
TRBV5-5 many CASSPGGQAPGNTIYF
TRBV20-1 NA CSAFLGQGAEKLFF
TRBV7-8 many CASSSTPLNTEAFF
TRBV27 NA CASSSPGQVNSPLHF